This T cell receptor (beta chain) derives from a study of T cell responses to AZD1222 COVID-19 vaccine. Clones were read by immunoSEQ multiplex PCR, and TCRdb kept only the in-frame ones, dropping some. The table lists about 130,000 clones, roughly 86% of them singletons. On this clone itself: Its matching antigen is unknown.

The study, taken as a whole, reports: Spike-specific TCR depth and breadth grew after two AZD1222 doses. Sampling that yielded the repertoires occurred only after the peak T cell response. Spike was spanned by vaccine-associated CD4 TCRs, with dominance at 160-218 and 743-854.

CDR3 length equals 11 residues. Trimming removed 3 bases from V and 16 bases from J, with 13 bases in between. Germline lookup yields CDR1 MNHNS and CDR2 SASEGT. The chain links TRBV6-1 to TRBJ2-1; a weak D match, TRBD1 (6 bases). The sequencing here drew on peripheral blood, taken on day 0 of AZD1222 vaccination. This clonotype originated in an adult in good health. CDR3 protein: CASSDRTDPFF. CDR3 sequence (DNA): TGTGCCAGCAGTGACCGGACAGATCCATTCTTC.